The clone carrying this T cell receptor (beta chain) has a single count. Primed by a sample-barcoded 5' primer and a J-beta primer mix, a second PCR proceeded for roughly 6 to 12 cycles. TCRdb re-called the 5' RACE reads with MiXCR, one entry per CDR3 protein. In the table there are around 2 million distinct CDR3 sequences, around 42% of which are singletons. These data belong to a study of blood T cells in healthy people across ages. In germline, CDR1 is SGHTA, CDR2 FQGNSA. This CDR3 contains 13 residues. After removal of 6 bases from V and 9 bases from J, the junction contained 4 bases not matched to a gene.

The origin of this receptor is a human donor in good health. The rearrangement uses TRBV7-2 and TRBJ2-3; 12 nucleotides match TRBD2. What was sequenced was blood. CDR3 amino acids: CASRTSGGHTQYF. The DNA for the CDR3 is TGTGCCAGCAGGACTAGCGGGGGCCACACGCAGTATTTT.